These T cell receptor beta chains were read from a single sample in a study of blood T cell repertoires in COVID-19. The method was immunoSEQ multiplex PCR; TCRdb's version includes in-frame clones alone and lacks a portion of them. The data hold 320,000 or so clones, with approximately 81% observed a single time. Sequencing used PBMCs or T cells enriched from blood (not recorded which). The receptors here all came from a woman between 25 and 40 years old who had been exposed to COVID-19. Each CDR3 is given with its conserved first and last residue. The order of the fields is CDR3 DNA, CDR3 protein, D gene, V gene, clone size, J gene. A D gene is named only where the DNA matches it firmly. A row's size may be missing; if present it is once, few, many or a size class.

cdr3_nt: TGTGCCAGCAGTTTGAGGGAGGGTTCCTACGAGCAGTACTTC
cdr3_aa: CASSLREGSYEQYF
d_call: TRBD2
v_call: TRBV27
clone_size: .
j_call: TRBJ2-7

cdr3_nt: TGTGCCAGCAGTTACGGAGAGAGAAACACTGAAGCTTTCTTT
cdr3_aa: CASSYGERNTEAFF
d_call: .
v_call: TRBV6-5
clone_size: .
j_call: TRBJ1-1

cdr3_nt: TGTGCCAGCAGTCGGTTAAGAGCAGGGGACTCCTACGAGCAGTACTTC
cdr3_aa: CASSRLRAGDSYEQYF
d_call: .
v_call: TRBV5-6
clone_size: .
j_call: TRBJ2-7

cdr3_nt: TGCGCCAGCAGCCCCGTACGGGAGGGCCCGGGAATATACAATGAGCAGTTCTTC
cdr3_aa: CASSPVREGPGIYNEQFF
d_call: TRBD2
v_call: TRBV5-1
clone_size: .
j_call: TRBJ2-1

cdr3_nt: TGTGCCAGCACCCGGACAGGGGGCACTGAAGCTTTCTTT
cdr3_aa: CASTRTGGTEAFF
d_call: TRBD1
v_call: TRBV12-3/TRBV12-4
clone_size: .
j_call: TRBJ1-1

cdr3_nt: TGTGCCAGCAGCTTGATCACAGGCTTCCTGAACACTGAAGCTTTCTTT
cdr3_aa: CASSLITGFLNTEAFF
d_call: .
v_call: TRBV5-4
clone_size: .
j_call: TRBJ1-1

cdr3_nt: TGTGCCAGCAGCGTAGTACCCCGGAGTGACTATGGCTACACCTTC
cdr3_aa: CASSVVPRSDYGYTF
d_call: .
v_call: TRBV9
clone_size: .
j_call: TRBJ1-2

cdr3_nt: TGTGCCACCAGTGATAGTACTTACAATGAGCAGTTCTTC
cdr3_aa: CATSDSTYNEQFF
d_call: .
v_call: TRBV24-1
clone_size: .
j_call: TRBJ2-1

cdr3_nt: TGTGCCAGCAGTGAACCGACTAGTTTCACCGGGGAGCTGTTTTTT
cdr3_aa: CASSEPTSFTGELFF
d_call: .
v_call: TRBV6-1
clone_size: .
j_call: TRBJ2-2

cdr3_nt: TGTGCCAGCCAGGGGGCAGGGGTGTCCTACGAGCAGTACTTC
cdr3_aa: CASQGAGVSYEQYF
d_call: TRBD1
v_call: TRBV2
clone_size: .
j_call: TRBJ2-7

cdr3_nt: TGTGCCAGCTCACCGAGGCTTGACTTAATCCACGAGCAGTACTTC
cdr3_aa: CASSPRLDLIHEQYF
d_call: .
v_call: TRBV18
clone_size: .
j_call: TRBJ2-7

cdr3_nt: TGCGCCAGCAGAGATACAGGGGGAGCGGCCTCTGGAAACACCATATATTTT
cdr3_aa: CASRDTGGAASGNTIYF
d_call: TRBD1
v_call: TRBV5-1
clone_size: .
j_call: TRBJ1-3

cdr3_nt: TGTGCCAGCAGCCAAGGGGGGAGCGGGGGCCCCAGGGAGCAGTACTTC
cdr3_aa: CASSQGGSGGPREQYF
d_call: TRBD2
v_call: TRBV3-1/TRBV3-2
clone_size: .
j_call: TRBJ2-7

cdr3_nt: TGCGCCAGCAGGATGGCAGACAATGAGCAGTTCTTC
cdr3_aa: CASRMADNEQFF
d_call: .
v_call: TRBV5-1
clone_size: .
j_call: TRBJ2-1

cdr3_nt: TGTGCCAGCAGCTTTAGAGGGACTAGCGGGAGGTCGAGTGAGCAGTTCTTC
cdr3_aa: CASSFRGTSGRSSEQFF
d_call: TRBD2
v_call: TRBV7-2
clone_size: .
j_call: TRBJ2-1

cdr3_nt: TGTGCCAGCACCATGACTAGCGGGATACCCGGGGAGCTGTTTTTT
cdr3_aa: CASTMTSGIPGELFF
d_call: TRBD2
v_call: TRBV3-1/TRBV3-2
clone_size: few
j_call: TRBJ2-2

cdr3_nt: TGTGCCAGCTCACCGTTAGCGGGTACTCCATATTACAATGAGCAGTTCTTC
cdr3_aa: CASSPLAGTPYYNEQFF
d_call: TRBD2
v_call: TRBV18
clone_size: .
j_call: TRBJ2-1

cdr3_nt: TGTGCCAGCAGCCAAGGGACAGGGGATTTTGGCCTACCTAACTATGGCTACACCTTC
cdr3_aa: CASSQGTGDFGLPNYGYTF
d_call: TRBD1
v_call: TRBV5-5
clone_size: few
j_call: TRBJ1-2

cdr3_nt: TGCGCCAGCAGCTTGTCGACGGAGATGAACACTGAAGCTTTCTTT
cdr3_aa: CASSLSTEMNTEAFF
d_call: .
v_call: TRBV5-1
clone_size: .
j_call: TRBJ1-1

cdr3_nt: TGCGCCAGCAGCTTGGTATCCCGCGGTCCCACAGATACGCAGTATTTT
cdr3_aa: CASSLVSRGPTDTQYF
d_call: .
v_call: TRBV5-1
clone_size: .
j_call: TRBJ2-3

cdr3_nt: TGTGCCAGCAGTGAACGCGCAGGCCGCTCCTATAATTCACCCCTCCACTTT
cdr3_aa: CASSERAGRSYNSPLHF
d_call: .
v_call: TRBV6-1
clone_size: once
j_call: TRBJ1-6

cdr3_nt: TGTGCCAGCAGACCTGGGGCTTCCTACGAGCAGTACTTC
cdr3_aa: CASRPGASYEQYF
d_call: .
v_call: TRBV27
clone_size: .
j_call: TRBJ2-7

cdr3_nt: TGTGCCAGCAGCCAAGAATGGGGGCGAATCGGGGAGCTGTTTTTT
cdr3_aa: CASSQEWGRIGELFF
d_call: .
v_call: TRBV3-1/TRBV3-2
clone_size: once
j_call: TRBJ2-2

cdr3_nt: TGTGCCAGTAGTATGGTAGGGGCGGGGGGTGATTCGGATGAGCAGTTCTTC
cdr3_aa: CASSMVGAGGDSDEQFF
d_call: TRBD2
v_call: TRBV19
clone_size: .
j_call: TRBJ2-1

cdr3_nt: TGCGCCAGCAGCCAACAGGGGTACTATGGCTACACCTTC
cdr3_aa: CASSQQGYYGYTF
d_call: TRBD1
v_call: TRBV5-1
clone_size: once
j_call: TRBJ1-2

cdr3_nt: TGTGCCGCAAAGAGTGGGGGGAGGGAGACCCAGTACTTC
cdr3_aa: CAAKSGGRETQYF
d_call: .
v_call: TRBV28
clone_size: .
j_call: TRBJ2-5

cdr3_nt: TGTGCCAGTAGTTTAGGGGGGATTAATCAGCCCCAGCATTTT
cdr3_aa: CASSLGGINQPQHF
d_call: .
v_call: TRBV28
clone_size: .
j_call: TRBJ1-5